This TCR beta chain was identified during a study of early T cells in non-severe SARS-CoV-2 infection. Study background: Whole-blood bulk RNA, unsorted, was sequenced, and chains were unpaired.

V was clipped by 0 bases and J by 7 bases, with 13 bases between them. Germline lookup yields CDR1 SGHDN and CDR2 FVKESK. The CDR3 consists of 15 residues. This clonotype came up many times. TCRdb reprocessed the 5' RACE reads with MiXCR, giving one entry per CDR3 protein. The top ten clones hold 2.5% to 3% of a sample with 60,000 to 90,000 distinct CDR3 sequences, about 16% of them seen once. The genes are TRBV14 and TRBJ2-1, with D possibly matching TRBD1 (6 bases). Material for sequencing was whole blood. The clonotype originates from an adult who was a healthcare worker with PCR-confirmed SARS-CoV-2 infection or an uninfected control (not recorded which). The CDR3 DNA reads TGTGCCAGCAGCCAAGATCGGGGAAGGGGGAATGAGCAGTTCTTC. It codes for CASSQDRGRGNEQFF.